This T cell receptor (beta chain) came from a study of blood T cells in healthy people across ages. General study results and limits: The unknown donor CMV status may have confounded expanded clonotype changes.

Then a second PCR, running about 6 to 11 cycles, was carried out with a sample-barcoded 5' primer and a J-beta primer mix. All cDNA molecules were each tagged by a template-switch adaptor with 12 random nucleotides. Via MiXCR, TCRdb re-called the 5' RACE reads, giving one row per CDR3 protein. The sample consists of fewer than 1.5 million distinct CDR3 sequences, 35% to 45% of them appearing once. J gave up 3 bases and V 5 bases, and 10 bases lay outside the gene matches. Germline lookup yields CDR1 SGHRS and CDR2 YFSETQ. The CDR3 is made up of 15 amino acids. Of note for this clonotype: Its antigen is currently unknown.

The clonotype was recovered from a woman between 18 and 29 years old in good health. Sequencing input: blood. The chain couples TRBV5-1 to TRBJ1-1; 7 nucleotides line up with TRBD1. The CDR3 region has the DNA TGCGCCAGCAGGACGACAGGGTCGGAGTACACTGAAGCTTTCTTT. Amino acid sequence: CASRTTGSEYTEAFF.